What follows are 28 T cell receptor beta chains derived from one specimen sequenced in a study of neurological immune-mediated disorders. TCRdb used MiXCR to reprocess the 5' RACE reads, holding one entry per CDR3 protein. The data contain fewer than 30,000 distinct CDR3 sequences, under 25% of them seen just once; the ten biggest clones take up 16%. Specimen: PBMCs. The receptor set was obtained from a woman in her sixties in good health.

This clonotype has ten or more counts. The rearrangement joins TRBV5-1 to TRBJ2-7, with 9 nucleotides matching TRBD2. Trimming removed 1 base from V and 4 bases from J; junction bases left unmatched: 0. In germline, CDR1 is SGHRS, CDR2 YFSETQ. CDR3 length: 13 amino acids. CDR3 in amino acids: CASSLTSGYEQYF. Written as DNA, the CDR3 is TGCGCCAGCAGCTTGACTAGCGGGTACGAGCAGTACTTC.

With respect to this clonotype: The junction departs from the called germline gene at one end, perhaps through a read error. The rearrangement joins TRBV3-1 to TRBJ2-5; TRBD2 aligns across 8 bases. The CDR3 spans 15 residues. Germline CDR1 is LGHDT and CDR2 is YNNKEL (reference sequence). CDR3 sequence: CASSQKVSGGETKYF. CDR3 coding DNA: TGTGCCAGCAGCCAAAAGGTGTCCGGGGGGGAGACCAAGTACTTC.

This clonotype was recorded at least ten times. At one end, the junction sequence differs from germline, possibly due to a read error. The chain combines TRBV27 with TRBJ1-4, with D tentatively TRBD1 (6 bases). Germline V gene data show CDR1 as MNHEY and CDR2 as SMNVEV (reference sequence). The CDR3 runs 15 residues. CDR3 sequence reads: CANSFLGAGEEKLFF. The DNA for the CDR3 is TGTGCCAACAGTTTTTTGGGGGCGGGGGAGGAAAAACTGTTTTTT. Combining the CDR3 with reference TRBV27 and TRBJ1-4 gives the whole variable domain EAQVTQNPRYLITVTGKKLTVTCSQNMNHEYMSWYRQDPGLGLRQIYYSMNVEVTDKGDVPEGYKVSRKEKRNFPLILESPSPNQTSLYFCANSFLGAGEEKLFFGSGTQLSVL.

Ten or more counts support this clonotype. The chain uses TRBV12-3 or TRBV12-4 and TRBJ2-7; a weak D match, TRBD2 (6 bases). V lost 5 bases, J lost 5 bases, and 16 bases lay in between. The CDR3 loop spans 14 amino acids. DNA of the CDR3: TGTGCCAGCAGTCCCCAACGGGGGTGGGACGAGCAGTACTTC. As protein: CASSPQRGWDEQYF.

There are many counts of this clonotype. The V and J genes are TRBV6-5 and TRBJ2-7; 7 bases agree with TRBD2. The CDR3 is 16 residues long. The V gene end was trimmed by 0 bases and the J gene end by 0 bases; junction bases not matched to a gene: 5. Germline V gene lookup returns CDR1 MNHEY and CDR2 SVGAGI. The CDR3 nucleotides are TGTGCCAGCAGTTACTCGGGGCTAGCGGCCTCCTACGAGCAGTACTTC. Protein sequence: CASSYSGLAASYEQYF.

Many counts were recorded for this clonotype. This chain connects TRBV15 to TRBJ2-7; D is uncertain. The CDR3 contains 13 residues. Trimming shortened V by 0 bases and J by 1 base, and 4 bases separated the two germline ends. CDR1 is LNHNV and CDR2 is YYDKDF in the germline V gene (reference sequence). The CDR3 is CATSREGSYEQYF. The DNA for the CDR3 is TGTGCCACCAGCAGAGAGGGGTCCTACGAGCAGTACTTC.

This clonotype was picked up many times. The chain has TRBV21-1 and TRBJ2-7; the listed D gene, TRBD1, was not tested against the DNA. TRBV21-1 is a recognized pseudogene. There are 15 residues in the CDR3. The CDR3 loop reads CASSSGGSRGDEQYF. As DNA, the CDR3 is TGTGCCAGCAGTTCAGGGGGCAGTCGGGGGGACGAGCAGTACTTC.

In its sample, this clonotype is medium-sized. The rearrangement links TRBV7-2 to TRBJ2-2; D may match TRBD1 or TRBD2 (5 bases each). Germline CDR1 is SGHTA and CDR2 is FQGNSA. V was cut by 2 bases and J by 5 bases, with 18 bases left in between. The CDR3 is made up of 17 amino acids. In nucleotides, the CDR3 is TGTGCCAGCAGCTTAAGGGTTGAGGGGCCGCGAACCGGGGAGCTGTTTTTT. Translation: CASSLRVEGPRTGELFF.

There are many counts of this clonotype. This chain joins TRBV4-3 and TRBJ2-1; TRBD2 is a possible D gene (5 bases). CDR3 length: 17 residues. From germline, CDR1 is LGHNA and CDR2 YSLEER. The V end lost 0 bases, the J end lost 0 bases, and 12 bases lay between the germline ends. CDR3 loop: CASSQDPAVSSYNEQFF. The DNA for the CDR3 is TGCGCCAGCAGCCAAGATCCAGCGGTCAGCTCCTACAATGAGCAGTTCTTC.

This clonotype was seen ten or more times. The chain combines TRBV6-6 with TRBJ2-1; 11 nucleotides match TRBD2. The V and J ends lost 2 bases and 4 bases, in that order; junction bases with no gene match: 4. Germline CDR1 is MNHNY and CDR2 is SVGAGI (reference sequence). This CDR3 comprises 16 residues. DNA of the CDR3: TGTGCCAGCAGTTACCGGGGACTAGCGGTTTACAATGAGCAGTTCTTC. Translation gives CASSYRGLAVYNEQFF.

The sample holds many counts of this clonotype. The rearrangement links TRBV5-1 to TRBJ1-5, with a tentative D call TRBD1 (5 bases). This CDR3 comprises 15 residues. Germline-derived CDR1 and CDR2 are SGHRS and YFSETQ. Deletions cut 2 bases from V and 6 bases from J, with 15 bases between. The CDR3 sequence: CASSFEGETGQPQHF. CDR3 sequence (DNA): TGCGCCAGCAGCTTTGAAGGGGAGACGGGTCAGCCCCAGCATTTT.

This clonotype has a count of ten or more. The rearrangement links TRBV10-3 to TRBJ2-7, with TRBD2 matching 7 bases. The CDR3 runs to 14 residues. In germline, CDR1 is ENHRY, CDR2 SYGVKD. Losses at the gene ends were 3 bases for V and 6 bases for J; bases not matched to a gene: 8. CDR3 amino acids: CAISDTGGRFEQYF. Here the CDR3 DNA reads TGTGCCATCAGTGATACGGGGGGAAGATTCGAGCAGTACTTC.

In regard to this clonotype: The CDR3 carries no conserved terminal phenylalanine or tryptophan, so it likely arises from a read error. No DNA is shown, since the ends of the CDR3 on it are uncertain; the CDR3 is the one TCRdb lists. This chain connects TRBV7-9 to TRBJ2-1; the table assigns TRBD1, which was not confirmed against the DNA. The CDR3 spans 16 residues, counting both ends. CDR1 is SEHNR and CDR2 is FQNEAQ in the germline V gene (reference sequence). CDR3 amino acids: CASSKPLSAPYNEQLL.

Sample share makes this clonotype medium-sized (0.01 to 0.1%). V gene TRBV12-3 or TRBV12-4 combines with J gene TRBJ2-5; no definite D call. This CDR3 is built from 13 residues. The V end lost 6 bases, the J end lost 2 bases, and 10 bases lay between the germline ends. Here the CDR3 reads CASSLRAQETQYF. CDR3 DNA: TGTGCCAGCAGCCTGCGAGCTCAAGAGACCCAGTACTTC.

This clonotype came up many times. The genes are TRBV7-8 and TRBJ2-1; the match to TRBD2 covers 7 bases. This CDR3 is built from 18 residues. Germline V gene lookup returns CDR1 SGHVS and CDR2 FQNEAQ. Trimming removed 1 base from V and 4 bases from J; junction bases left unmatched: 13. The CDR3 DNA reads TGTGCCAGCAGCTTAGATGAGACTAGCAGACCAATTTACAATGAGCAGTTCTTC. Its protein product is CASSLDETSRPIYNEQFF.

There are many counts of this clonotype. The chain's CDR3 is CASTTRGGGNQPQHF. The CDR3 nucleotides read TGTGCCAGCACCACACGGGGGGGAGGCAATCAGCCCCAGCATTTT. The chain carries TRBV6-6 and TRBJ1-5, with D maybe TRBD1 (5 bases). The germline V gene encodes CDR1 MNHNY and CDR2 SVGAGI (reference sequence). The CDR3 is made up of 15 amino acids. Trimming shortened V by 7 bases and J by 2 bases, and 15 bases separated the two germline ends.

The sample holds many counts of this clonotype. The chain couples TRBV29-1 to TRBJ2-7; TRBD1 is a possible D gene (7 bases). Trimming left V 6 bases short and J 0 bases short, with 12 bases between. The CDR3 spans 13 residues. CDR1 is SQVTM and CDR2 is ANQGSEA in the germline V gene. The CDR3 nucleotides read TGCAGCGTCGCGGGACAGCTCTCCTACGAGCAGTACTTC. It codes for CSVAGQLSYEQYF.

This clonotype was recorded once. The chain couples TRBV28 to TRBJ2-1, with D hard to call. Trimming cost V 2 bases and J 6 bases, with 8 bases left between them. From germline, CDR1 is MDHEN and CDR2 SYDVKM. The CDR3 totals 13 residues. The DNA for the CDR3 is TGTGCCAGCAGTTTAAGCCTGAGCAATGAGCAGTTCTTC. It translates to CASSLSLSNEQFF.

In this sample, this clonotype turned up many times. This sequence joins TRBV6-5 and TRBJ2-5; unclear D gene. Germline lookup yields CDR1 MNHEY and CDR2 SVGAGI. Trimming left V 0 bases short and J 5 bases short, with 7 bases between. The CDR3 extends over 13 amino acids. CDR3 nucleotide sequence: TGTGCCAGCAGTTACTCGGAAGAGGAGACCCAGTACTTC. Translation gives CASSYSEEETQYF.

In this sample, this clonotype turned up many times. This sequence joins TRBV15 and TRBJ2-5; 7 bases line up with TRBD1. The CDR3 extends over 15 amino acids. Germline V gives CDR1 LNHNV, CDR2 YYDKDF (reference sequence). V shed 7 bases and J 3 bases; nucleotides not matched to a gene: 11. As DNA, the CDR3 is TGTGCCACCATCCCGGAACAGGGGTTCAAAGAGACCCAGTACTTC. Its protein product is CATIPEQGFKETQYF.

The sample holds many counts of this clonotype. The chain is built from TRBV29-1 and TRBJ2-3, with D possibly being TRBD1 (6 bases). This CDR3 is built from 16 residues. Per the germline V gene, CDR1 is SQVTM and CDR2 is ANQGSEA. V gave up 2 bases and J gave up 1 base, with 16 bases separating them. CDR3: CSVEIPGTSGTDTQYF. The CDR3 DNA is TGCAGCGTTGAAATTCCCGGGACATCAGGCACAGATACGCAGTATTTT.

This clonotype was observed at least ten times. The chain links TRBV5-1 to TRBJ2-1; D uncertain. Germline assignment: CDR1 SGHRS and CDR2 YFSETQ. Trimming pared 4 bases from V and 4 bases from J, leaving 18 bases between. CDR3 length: 16 residues. The CDR3 reads CASSTELSGPYNEQFF. CDR3 sequence (DNA): TGCGCCAGCAGCACTGAATTATCCGGGCCGTACAATGAGCAGTTCTTC.

This chain joins TRBV5-4 and TRBJ2-1; D gene unclear. V lost 0 bases and J lost 10, with 14 bases in between. This CDR3 is built from 14 residues. Germline-derived CDR1 and CDR2 are SGHNT and YYREEE (reference sequence). The CDR3 DNA is TGTGCCAGCAGCTTGGCCCAGTCCCCCTGGGAGCAGTTCTTC. It translates to CASSLAQSPWEQFF.

In its sample, this clonotype was seen many times. The chain has TRBV7-6 and TRBJ1-2, with D maybe TRBD1 (5 bases). This CDR3 comprises 15 residues. The germline gives CDR1 SGHVS, CDR2 FNYEAQ. V dropped 5 bases and J dropped 2 bases, with 15 bases sitting between them. The CDR3 loop reads CASSLRQSPNYGYTF. The CDR3 DNA is TGTGCCAGCAGCCTTAGACAGAGTCCGAACTATGGCTACACCTTC.

This clonotype was counted many times. The chain has TRBV7-9 and TRBJ1-4, with D unclear. Germline-derived CDR1 and CDR2 are SEHNR and FQNEAQ (reference sequence). The CDR3 is 12 residues long. The ends were cut back, 7 bases at V and 8 bases at J, with 11 bases in the middle. The CDR3 DNA sequence: TGTGCCAGCACCGAGGGTTTCGAAAAACTGTTTTTT. As protein: CASTEGFEKLFF. Filled out from reference TRBV7-9 and TRBJ1-4, the complete variable domain reads DTGVSQNPRHKITKRGQNVTFRCDPISEHNRLYWYRQTLGQGPEFLTYFQNEAQLEKSRLLSDRFSAERPKGSFSTLEIQRTEQGDSAMYLCASTEGFEKLFFGSGTQLSVL.

This clonotype occurred many times. The genes are TRBV3-1 and TRBJ2-5, with 9 bases that match TRBD2. The germline CDR1 and CDR2 sequences are LGHDT and YNNKEL (reference sequence). The CDR3 is 18 residues long. V shed 0 bases, J shed 5 bases, and the junction held 13 bases outside the gene matches. In DNA form, the CDR3 reads TGTGCCAGCAGCCAAGAGGTGGCGGGGGGGCCTCATGGGGAGACCCAGTACTTC. This gives the protein CASSQEVAGGPHGETQYF.

This clonotype was counted at least ten times. The gene calls are TRBV18 and TRBJ1-2, with TRBD1 matching 7 bases. CDR1 is KGHSH, CDR2 LQKENI, per germline. Losses at the gene ends were 1 base for V and 6 bases for J; bases not matched to a gene: 11. The CDR3 length is 16 residues. DNA for the CDR3: TGTGCCAGCTCACCACTAGGGACAGCCGGAGGGGATGGCTACACCTTC. Translation gives CASSPLGTAGGDGYTF.

This clonotype was seen at least ten times. CDR3 bases: TGCGCCAGCAGCTGGGGGGCGGTAAGCACAGATACGCAGTATTTT. Protein product: CASSWGAVSTDTQYF. This chain uses TRBV5-1 with TRBJ2-3; possibly TRBD1 or TRBD2 for D (6 bases each). The CDR3 totals 15 residues. Trimming removed 3 bases at V and 0 bases at J, with 11 bases between. Germline CDR1 and CDR2: SGHRS and YFSETQ.